This TCR beta chain was observed in a study of regulatory T cells in long-lasting Graves disease (dated by TCRdb to the early 2020s). Background for the entire study: Antithyroid drugs had been taken for less than 3 months by newly diagnosed Graves' disease patients. The study was conducted in China and was registered as a clinical trial. A total of roughly 35 samples underwent TCR sequencing: around 13 from persistent and some 20 from newly diagnosed Graves' disease patients. Peripheral blood TCR sequencing and RNA sequencing compared persistent Graves' disease patients with newly diagnosed Graves' disease patients. Results and caveats for the whole study, not just this receptor: Patients with persistent disease shared more public clonotypes (about 2,700) than newly diagnosed patients did (around 930). The authors acknowledged the small sample size as a limitation that may reduce accuracy. Compared with newly diagnosed patients, persistent Graves' disease patients had lower TCR Shannon entropy and fewer highly expanded clones, which suggests clonal expansion. Peripheral blood alone was examined, since thyroid tissue, which constituted the primary lesion, could not be accessed. Sequencing and analysis were restricted to the TCR beta chain. Preferential use of TRBV28, TRBJ1-2 and TRBJ2-5 was observed in persistent disease, whereas TRBV20-1 and TRBJ2-1 were favored in newly diagnosed disease.

The library was produced with multiplex PCR. TCRdb lists the instrument as Illumina HiSeq 4000. iRepertoire HTBI primers and Arm-PCR amplification of CDR3 regions were used to construct TCR beta libraries. Before sequencing, the PCR products went through gel purification. Turning to the authors' computational methods: Gene usage analysis of CDR3 amino acid clonotypes relied on the 60 or so TRBV and over 13 TRBJ segments identified across samples. COPE and FqMerger were used to merge filtered high-quality paired reads into contigs. BLAST was used to align contigs to IMGT TRBV, TRBD and TRBJ reference genes, and CDR3 was defined according to IMGT. Clonotypes above 0.1% frequency were classified as highly expanded clones. Shannon entropy was used to measure repertoire diversity, and the Gini coefficient was used to measure V-J evenness. A clonotype was considered public if more than one individual shared it. The public sequencing data were trimmed at Q25 with fastp and processed into clonotypes with MiXCR by TCRdb, which kept only in-frame beta chains. Every entry covers one CDR3 protein and lists the most common genes and DNA from its rows. V and J calls and clone size were set by TCRdb, not the authors. This sample holds approximately 230,000 distinct CDR3 sequences; around 17% were observed only once. The top ten clonotypes cover approximately 20% of the sample.

V gives up 1 base and J gives up 8 bases, and the segment between their germline ends measures 9 bases. CDR1 and CDR2, looked up from the germline V gene, are LGHNA and YSLEER. The CDR3, from cysteine to phenylalanine, totals 14 residues. CDR3 DNA only is kept here, 42 bases in frame from base 1. The time point label of this sample denotes: newly diagnosed GD, antithyroid drugs for less than 3 months. For both TCR sequencing and RNA sequencing, RNA was extracted from PBMCs using TRIzol. The diagnosis of Graves' disease was made according to American Thyroid Association guidelines. Patients for the study were recruited at an endocrinology department in Xi'an, China. Each patient gave about 10 milliliters of peripheral blood, collected in an EDTA anticoagulant tube. Ficoll Paque Plus density gradient separation was used to isolate PBMCs, and no additional T cell sorting was done. An Agilent 2100 Bioanalyzer and agarose gel were used to check RNA quality, while a NanoDrop 2000 measured RNA concentration.

This clonotype was observed a handful of times. What antigen it recognizes has not been identified. One base away there is no much larger clone; base qualities are not given. The sequence joins TRBV4-3 to TRBJ1-6; the D gene is unclear. This TCR was sampled from a female donor with Graves disease. Sequencing used peripheral blood mononuclear cells (PBMCs), obtained at new diagnosis, from a patient treated with antithyroid drugs. The CDR3 protein sequence reads: CASSQAPLDSPLHF. The DNA reads as follows: TGCGCCAGCAGCCAAGCGCCGCTGGATTCACCCCTCCACTTT.